These 13 T cell receptor beta chains originate from one sample sequenced in a study of blood T cell repertoires in COVID-19. The repertoire was sequenced with immunoSEQ multiplex PCR; TCRdb's copy has only in-frame clones and lacks some. The data show about 190,000 clones, with around 76% seen just once and roughly 8% held by the top ten. Sequencing input: peripheral blood. These TCRs come from a woman aged 55 to 70 with COVID-19, enrolled during active disease.

The chain employs TRBV27 and TRBJ2-1; 10 bases agree with TRBD1. Germline V gene lookup returns CDR1 MNHEY and CDR2 SMNVEV (reference sequence). The CDR3 spans 14 residues. J lost 8 bases, V lost 3 bases, and 4 bases had no gene match. CDR3 region: CASSLGQGSDEQFF. The CDR3 nucleotides read TGTGCCAGCAGTTTGGGACAGGGGAGCGATGAGCAGTTCTTC.

The rearrangement uses TRBV14 and TRBJ2-3; D possibly corresponds to TRBD1 (5 bases). The CDR3 length is 11 residues. Germline loops: CDR1 SGHDN, CDR2 FVKESK. V shed 8 bases and J shed 8 bases, with 11 bases lying between them. For the CDR3, the DNA is TGTGCCAGCGGCAGGGTGGGTACGCAGTATTTT. Translated: CASGRVGTQYF.

The chain employs TRBV7-3 and TRBJ2-3; D unclear. V gave up 5 bases and J gave up 6 bases, with 12 bases separating them. Per the germline V gene, CDR1 is SGHTA and CDR2 is FQGTGA. This CDR3 has 13 amino acids. Here the CDR3 reads CASSLLLQDTQYF. CDR3 bases: TGTGCCAGCAGCCTTCTCCTTCAGGATACGCAGTATTTT.

The CDR3 sequence is CASSPQYGKRGPSNEQFF. For the CDR3, the DNA is TGTGCCAGCAGCCCCCAATATGGGAAGCGGGGGCCTTCAAATGAGCAGTTCTTC. The V gene is TRBV9, the J gene TRBJ2-1, with TRBD2 identical over 8 bases. The J segment lost 7 bases and the V segment lost 4 bases, leaving 19 bases of the junction unmatched. Germline CDR1 and CDR2: SGDLS and YYNGEE. This CDR3 comprises 18 residues.

The chain combines TRBV7-2 with TRBJ2-1; 7 positions match TRBD1. Germline CDR1 and CDR2: SGHTA and FQGNSA. The V and J ends lost 4 bases and 6 bases, in that order; junction bases with no gene match: 9. The CDR3 has 15 amino acids. CDR3 sequence: CASSSMTGNGNEQFF. CDR3 sequence (DNA): TGTGCCAGCAGCTCTATGACAGGGAACGGCAATGAGCAGTTCTTC.

The chain uses TRBV6-5 and TRBJ2-7; maybe TRBD1 (7 bases). Germline loops: CDR1 MNHEY, CDR2 SVGAGI. V lost 2 bases and J 6 bases, leaving 14 bases between the germline ends. The CDR3 length is 14 residues. The CDR3 DNA sequence: TGTGCCAGCAGTTACCAAAACAGGGGAGGCGAGCAGTACTTC. As protein: CASSYQNRGGEQYF.

V gene TRBV4-2 combines with J gene TRBJ1-5; no clear D. V was clipped by 0 bases and J by 0 bases, with 12 bases between them. The CDR3 has 17 residues. Germline V gene lookup returns CDR1 LGHNA and CDR2 YNFKEQ. The CDR3 loop is CASSQDVADYSNQPQHF. Here the CDR3 DNA reads TGTGCCAGCAGCCAAGATGTAGCAGATTATAGCAATCAGCCCCAGCATTTT.

V gene TRBV27 combines with J gene TRBJ1-5; D possibly corresponds to TRBD1 (5 bases). The CDR3 consists of 19 residues. Germline CDR1 is MNHEY and CDR2 is SMNVEV (reference sequence). Trimming took off 5 bases at V and 0 bases at J, with 23 bases between the two ends. CDR3 sequence reads: CASSESAPDRPYSNQPQHF. DNA for the CDR3: TGTGCCAGCAGTGAATCCGCGCCCGACAGACCCTATAGCAATCAGCCCCAGCATTTT.

V usage is TRBV19 and J usage is TRBJ1-2, with D maybe TRBD1 (5 bases). The CDR3 has 15 residues. V lost 3 bases and J lost 2, with 13 bases in between. The germline V gene has CDR1 LNHDA and CDR2 SQIVND (reference sequence). CDR3 loop: CASSIGGNKNYGYTF. The CDR3 bases are TGTGCCAGTAGTATTGGGGGGAACAAGAACTATGGCTACACCTTC.

The chain carries TRBV14 and TRBJ1-1, with 7 bases lining up with TRBD1. Germline V gene lookup returns CDR1 SGHDN and CDR2 FVKESK. This CDR3 is 14 amino acids long. The J segment lost 4 bases and the V segment lost 3 bases, leaving 5 bases of the junction unmatched. CDR3 amino acids: CASSHPTGLTEAFF. CDR3 sequence (DNA): TGTGCCAGCAGCCATCCGACAGGGCTCACTGAAGCTTTCTTT.

The chain uses TRBV5-5 and TRBJ1-2; no clear D gene. CDR3 size: 14 residues. Germline CDR1 reads SGHKS; CDR2 reads YYEKEE (reference sequence). V lost 4 bases and J lost 2, with 12 bases in between. In DNA form, the CDR3 reads TGTGCCAGCAGCCGCATGACGGGAAACTATGGCTACACCTTC. This sequence encodes CASSRMTGNYGYTF.

V usage is TRBV19 and J usage is TRBJ1-2; 8 bases are a match to TRBD1. Germline CDR1 reads LNHDA; CDR2 reads SQIVND (reference sequence). V lost 5 bases and J lost 1; bases outside the gene matches: 9. CDR3 size: 16 residues. CDR3 in amino acids: CASSPSPQGGNYGYTF. The CDR3 nucleotides are TGTGCCAGTAGTCCATCCCCACAGGGGGGTAACTATGGCTACACCTTC.

The rearrangement links TRBV2 to TRBJ2-1; 7 nucleotides match TRBD2. The CDR3 totals 13 residues. The V and J ends lost 6 bases and 3 bases, in that order; junction bases with no gene match: 2. Per germline, CDR1 SNHLY and CDR2 FYNNEI. CDR3 nucleotides: TGTGCCAGCAGGCTAGCGGTCTACAATGAGCAGTTCTTC. This gives the protein CASRLAVYNEQFF.